This T cell receptor beta chain was obtained from a study of blood T cell repertoires in COVID-19. As for the study in general: Acute-phase and convalescent COVID-19 samples originated in the United States, Italy and Spain. In each case, the material was cDNA or gDNA derived from T cells, B-cell-depleted T cells, or PBMCs.

This clone was seen only once. Other DNA sequences of this sample code for an identical CDR3. Original handling: Reference gene primer amplification in the assay estimated nucleated cell counts. TCRdb's copy holds only in-frame clones and misses some; the assay was immunoSEQ multiplex PCR. The DNA gave D and trimming, while V, J and clone size come from that table. This table holds about 75,000 clones, 88% found once. This TCR came from a human donor in a cohort sampled during active COVID-19. The sequencing sample was made of peripheral blood.

CDR3 nucleotides: TGCGCCAGCAGCTTGGGCAGGGGAAATGAAAAACTGTTTTTT. This sequence encodes CASSLGRGNEKLFF. The rearrangement joins TRBV5-1 to TRBJ1-4; a weak D match, TRBD1 (6 bases). The CDR3 contains 14 residues. Deletions cut 0 bases from V and 5 bases from J, with 8 bases between. CDR1 is SGHRS, CDR2 YFSETQ, per germline. Filled out from reference TRBV5-1 and TRBJ1-4, the complete variable domain reads KAGVTQTPRYLIKTRGQQVTLSCSPISGHRSVSWYQQTPGQGLQFLFEYFSETQRNKGNFPGRFSGRQFSNSRSEMNVSTLELGDSALYLCASSLGRGNEKLFFGSGTQLSVL.